The 24 T cell receptor beta chains below all came from one sample that was sequenced in a study of beta chain features in type 1 diabetes. Overall study results and limits: All four CD4+ subsets from Type 1 diabetes patients carried moderately but significantly shorter TCRB CDR3s.

The study reverse transcribed the entire isolated RNA, so it sequenced expressed TCRB transcripts. The table came from immunoSEQ multiplex PCR; TCRdb's copy has only in-frame clones and leaves some out. The sample lists around 650,000 clones; roughly an eighth were seen once. These TCRs' antigens remain unknown. Sequencing was performed on naive CD4+ T cells from blood. The source of these receptors is a man aged 25 to 40 with type 1 diabetes.

This clone was detected a few times. V is TRBV2 and J is TRBJ2-3, with unresolved D. The CDR3 covers 13 residues. V dropped 10 bases and J dropped 3 bases, with 14 bases sitting between them. The germline V gene has CDR1 SNHLY and CDR2 FYNNEI. The DNA of the CDR3 is TGTGCCACCTCTCAGGAGAGGACAGATACGCAGTATTTT. Its protein is CATSQERTDTQYF. The full variable domain, its missing parts supplied by reference TRBV2 and TRBJ2-3, is EPEVTQTPSHQVTQMGQEVILRCVPISNHLYFYWYRQILGQKVEFLVSFYNNEISEKSEIFDDQFSVERPDGSNFTLKIRSTKLEDSAMYFCATSQERTDTQYFGPGTRLTVL.

This clone was recorded a few times. The gene calls are TRBV6-6 and TRBJ1-5; TRBD1 agrees at 7 bases. Losses at the gene ends were 2 bases for V and 4 bases for J; bases not matched to a gene: 2. The germline V gene has CDR1 MNHNY and CDR2 SVGAGI (reference sequence). CDR3 length: 14 residues. CDR3 sequence: CASSYRDSNQPQHF. Here the CDR3 DNA reads TGTGCCAGCAGTTACCGGGACAGTAATCAGCCCCAGCATTTT.

The chain employs TRBV9 and TRBJ2-2; D possibly matches TRBD1 or TRBD2 (5 bases each). The CDR3 has 15 amino acids. V lost 4 bases, J lost 6 bases, and 16 bases lay in between. Germline CDR1 is SGDLS and CDR2 is YYNGEE. CDR3 amino acids: CASSLRDLRPGELFF. DNA for the CDR3: TGTGCCAGCAGCCTCCGGGACCTACGTCCCGGGGAGCTGTTTTTT.

This chain uses TRBV7-2 with TRBJ2-5; TRBD1 might be the D (6 bases). The CDR3 extends over 15 amino acids. Trimming cost V 5 bases and J 0 bases, with 13 bases left between them. Germline CDR1 and CDR2: SGHTA and FQGNSA. The CDR3 DNA reads as TGTGCCAGCAGCCCCCGTGCAGGGGACCAAGAGACCCAGTACTTC. This gives the protein CASSPRAGDQETQYF.

The chain carries TRBV6-5 and TRBJ2-7, with TRBD1 as a possible D gene (5 bases). Looked up from germline, CDR1 is MNHEY and CDR2 is SVGAGI. V was trimmed by 7 bases and J by 0 bases, leaving 16 bases between them. CDR3 length equals 15 residues. In DNA form, the CDR3 reads TGTGCCAGCACCCAACCTGGGGCGAGCTCCTACGAGCAGTACTTC. Residues: CASTQPGASSYEQYF.

In this sample, this clone turned up a few times. This chain connects TRBV27 to TRBJ1-1; D may be TRBD1 (5 bases). Trimming pared 4 bases from V and 3 bases from J, leaving 24 bases between. Germline CDR1 MNHEY, CDR2 SMNVEV (reference sequence). CDR3 length: 18 residues. The CDR3 loop reads CASSYRFHAGGGDTEAFF. DNA for the CDR3: TGTGCCAGCAGTTATCGGTTTCATGCGGGGGGAGGTGACACTGAAGCTTTCTTT.

The V and J genes are TRBV6-6 and TRBJ1-3; D unresolved. V was trimmed by 0 bases and J by 5 bases, leaving 8 bases between them. The CDR3 is 14 amino acids. Germline V CDR1 and CDR2: MNHNY, SVGAGI (reference sequence). CDR3 region: CASSYSGLRNTIYF. CDR3 coding DNA: TGTGCCAGCAGTTACTCGGGTTTGAGAAACACCATATATTTT.

The gene calls are TRBV2 and TRBJ1-2, with 7 bases that match TRBD1. J was trimmed by 5 bases and V by 6 bases; bases with no gene match: 9. CDR3 size: 14 residues. The germline CDR1 and CDR2 sequences are SNHLY and FYNNEI. This chain's CDR3 is CASRATGLGYGYTF. CDR3 DNA sequence: TGTGCCAGCAGGGCGACAGGGTTGGGTTATGGCTACACCTTC.

The V call is TRBV4-3, the J call TRBJ2-1; 8 bases are a match to TRBD1. Germline loops: CDR1 LGHNA, CDR2 YSLEER. V was pared by 2 bases and J by 4 bases, with 4 bases of the junction left unmatched. CDR3 size: 15 residues. In nucleotides, the CDR3 is TGCGCCAGCAGCCAAACGACAGGGGCTTACAATGAGCAGTTCTTC. Encoded protein: CASSQTTGAYNEQFF.

V gene TRBV18 combines with J gene TRBJ2-7; 7 nucleotides align to TRBD1. The CDR3 is 15 amino acids. V shed 3 bases and J 4 bases; nucleotides not matched to a gene: 9. Germline values: CDR1 KGHSH, CDR2 LQKENI. The CDR3 loop is CASSPSGQLPYEQYF. The CDR3 nucleotides read TGTGCCAGCTCACCCTCGGGACAGCTACCTTACGAGCAGTACTTC.

The chain couples TRBV4-3 to TRBJ1-6; D is unresolved. The CDR3 extends over 13 amino acids. Looked up from germline, CDR1 is LGHNA and CDR2 is YSLEER. V lost 0 bases, J lost 6 bases, and 3 bases lay in between. CDR3 DNA sequence: TGCGCCAGCAGCCAAGAGGCTAATTCACCCCTCCACTTT. This codes for CASSQEANSPLHF.

With regard to this clone: Other DNA sequences in this specimen translate into the identical CDR3. This rearrangement joins TRBV9 to TRBJ2-3; D is possibly TRBD1 (6 bases). This CDR3 has 13 amino acids. Germline values: CDR1 SGDLS, CDR2 YYNGEE. The V end lost 1 base, the J end lost 3 bases, and 6 bases lay between the germline ends. CDR3 in DNA: TGTGCCAGCAGCGTAACAGGGACAGATACGCAGTATTTT. Amino acids: CASSVTGTDTQYF.

This clone has only a few counts. The chain employs TRBV13 and TRBJ2-7; D is uncertain. V gave up 4 bases and J gave up 0 bases, with 13 bases separating them. The CDR3 has 15 amino acids. Germline CDR1 reads PRHDT; CDR2 reads FYEKMQ (reference sequence). The CDR3 sequence: CASSSTPRSSYEQYF. The CDR3 DNA follows: TGTGCCAGCAGCTCAACCCCCAGGAGCTCCTACGAGCAGTACTTC. Combining the CDR3 with reference TRBV13 and TRBJ2-7 gives the whole variable domain AAGVIQSPRHLIKEKRETATLKCYPIPRHDTVYWYQQGPGQDPQFLISFYEKMQSDKGSIPDRFSAQQFSDYHSELNMSSLELGDSALYFCASSSTPRSSYEQYFGPGTRLTVT.

The chain combines TRBV7-9 with TRBJ2-7; D call uncertain. CDR3 size: 14 residues. Looked up from germline, CDR1 is SEHNR and CDR2 is FQNEAQ (reference sequence). V was clipped by 4 bases and J by 3 bases, with 13 bases between them. The DNA of the CDR3 is TGTGCCAGCAGCTCCAAAAATGGTAACTACGAGCAGTACTTC. As protein: CASSSKNGNYEQYF. Full variable domain (rest looked up from reference TRBV7-9 and TRBJ2-7): DTGVSQNPRHKITKRGQNVTFRCDPISEHNRLYWYRQTLGQGPEFLTYFQNEAQLEKSRLLSDRFSAERPKGSFSTLEIQRTEQGDSAMYLCASSSKNGNYEQYFGPGTRLTVT.

The sample holds a few counts of this clone. This rearrangement joins TRBV4-1 to TRBJ2-5, with a tentative D call TRBD1 (6 bases). CDR1 is MGHRA, CDR2 YSYEKL, per germline. V dropped 0 bases and J dropped 5 bases, with 10 bases sitting between them. The CDR3 loop spans 14 amino acids. CDR3: CASSQEGGMETQYF. In nucleotides, the CDR3 is TGCGCCAGCAGCCAAGAAGGGGGTATGGAGACCCAGTACTTC.

There are a few counts of this clone. The chain recombines TRBV11-2 with TRBJ1-4; D is ambiguous. The CDR3 is made up of 15 amino acids. Germline lookup yields CDR1 SGHAT and CDR2 FQNNGV. V lost 1 base, J lost 3 bases, and 9 bases lay in between. The CDR3 region is CASSLASGANEKLFF. In nucleotides, the CDR3 is TGTGCCAGCAGCTTAGCCTCCGGCGCTAATGAAAAACTGTTTTTT.

The gene calls are TRBV4-2 and TRBJ2-6, with 7 bases fitting TRBD2. The ends lost 1 base at V and 2 bases at J; junction bases unmatched: 5. Germline assignment: CDR1 LGHNA and CDR2 YNFKEQ. CDR3 length: 17 residues. CDR3 sequence: CASSQGEGLTGANVLTF. The CDR3 region has the DNA TGTGCCAGCAGCCAAGGGGAGGGGTTGACTGGGGCCAACGTCCTGACTTTC.

Comments on this clone: Other nucleotide sequences from this sample produce the same CDR3. The V call is TRBV4-3, the J call TRBJ1-5, with unresolved D. V dropped 0 bases and J dropped 6 bases, with 6 bases sitting between them. This CDR3 region has 13 residues. Germline V CDR1 and CDR2: LGHNA, YSLEER. DNA for the CDR3: TGCGCCAGCAGCCAAGATCGGGGTCAGCCCCAGCATTTT. Encoded protein: CASSQDRGQPQHF.

With respect to this clone: Additional DNA sequences in this sample encode the identical CDR3. This rearrangement joins TRBV30 to TRBJ1-5, with D perhaps TRBD1 (5 bases). CDR1 is GTSNPN and CDR2 is SVGIG in the germline V gene (reference sequence). This CDR3 contains 12 residues. The V gene lost 0 bases and the J gene lost 6 bases, with 6 bases spanning the gap. The CDR3 loop is CAWSVGVQPQHF. DNA of the CDR3: TGTGCCTGGAGTGTAGGGGTTCAGCCCCAGCATTTT.

This clone was picked up a small number of times. This chain links TRBV4-3 with TRBJ2-3; TRBD1 or TRBD2 may be the D gene (5 bases each). V was cut by 1 base and J by 4 bases, with 6 bases left in between. CDR1 LGHNA and CDR2 YSLEER come from the germline V gene. The CDR3 contains 13 residues. The CDR3 here is CASSQAGPDTQYF. CDR3 nucleotide sequence: TGCGCCAGCAGCCAAGCGGGGCCAGATACGCAGTATTTT.

The chain uses TRBV29-1 and TRBJ2-5; D is unclear. The CDR3 spans 13 residues. V was clipped by 3 bases and J by 1 base, with 9 bases between them. Germline CDR1 reads SQVTM; CDR2 reads ANQGSEA. Here the CDR3 DNA reads TGCAGCGTTGATGGCGTGAGCCAAGAGACCCAGTACTTC. This sequence encodes CSVDGVSQETQYF.

The chain joins TRBV9 to TRBJ2-1; 10 bases are a match to TRBD2. The CDR3 covers 15 residues. Germline CDR1 and CDR2: SGDLS and YYNGEE. Trimming took 0 bases from V and 7 from J; bases not matched to a gene: 4. This CDR3 reads CASSVELAGTNEQFF. CDR3 sequence (DNA): TGTGCCAGCAGCGTAGAACTAGCGGGGACGAATGAGCAGTTCTTC.

This clone was detected only a few times. For the CDR3, the DNA is TGTGCCAGCAGCTTAGCGGGCCCCCCCTACGAGCAGTACTTC. Its protein product is CASSLAGPPYEQYF. The chain recombines TRBV7-2 with TRBJ2-7; D remains ambiguous. V shed 0 bases and J shed 2 bases, with 8 bases lying between them. The CDR3 sequence is 14 residues long. Germline V lookup: CDR1 SGHTA, CDR2 FQGNSA.

The sample holds a few counts of this clone. The chain joins TRBV10-2 to TRBJ2-7, with D hard to call. V was shortened by 2 bases and J by 0 bases, with 5 bases between the two germline ends. Germline assignment: CDR1 WSHSY and CDR2 SAAADI. The CDR3 contains 13 residues. The CDR3 spells CASSEMGSYEQYF. CDR3 nucleotides: TGCGCCAGCAGTGAGATGGGCTCCTACGAGCAGTACTTC.